The 5 T cell receptor beta chains below all came from one sample that was sequenced in a study of shared clonotypes between healthy human individuals. The repertoire was sequenced with immunoSEQ multiplex PCR; TCRdb's copy has only in-frame clones and lacks some. The sample yields over a million clones, approximately 72% seen once. Material: memory CD4+ T cells sorted from blood. The subset here: CD45RA-negative fraction. Receptor source: a young man in good health.

This clone was observed a few times. The chain couples TRBV7-2 to TRBJ1-1, with a weak D call TRBD1 (6 bases). The V end lost 3 bases, the J end lost 4 bases, and 15 bases lay between the germline ends. The germline V gene encodes CDR1 SGHTA and CDR2 FQGNSA. The CDR3 totals 15 residues. CDR3 amino acids: CASSFSGGVSTEAFF. CDR3 coding DNA: TGTGCCAGCAGCTTCAGTGGGGGCGTTAGCACTGAAGCTTTCTTT.

The chain combines TRBV18 with TRBJ1-5, with 7 bases matching TRBD1. Germline CDR1 reads KGHSH; CDR2 reads LQKENI. Germline trimming cut 3 bases from V and 3 bases from J; bases unmatched to any gene: 2. This CDR3 region has 14 residues. CDR3 sequence (DNA): TGTGCCAGCTCACCGGGACAGAACAATCAGCCCCAGCATTTT. Encoded protein: CASSPGQNNQPQHF.

V usage is TRBV4-2 and J usage is TRBJ2-3; D is possibly TRBD1 (5 bases). V shed 0 bases and J shed 2 bases, with 15 bases lying between them. CDR1 is LGHNA, CDR2 YNFKEQ, per germline. CDR3 size: 17 residues. The CDR3 here is CASSQEGSRGATDTQYF. The CDR3 DNA is TGTGCCAGCAGCCAAGAGGGGTCCCGTGGGGCCACAGATACGCAGTATTTT.

The V and J genes are TRBV28 and TRBJ1-5; 9 bases line up with TRBD1. Looked up from germline, CDR1 is MDHEN and CDR2 is SYDVKM. V trimming: 5 bases; J trimming: 6 bases; junction bases outside the gene matches: 8. This CDR3 comprises 15 residues. The CDR3 loop reads CASSVTGGVGQPQHF. In DNA form, the CDR3 reads TGTGCCAGCAGTGTAACAGGGGGCGTGGGTCAGCCCCAGCATTTT. Full variable domain (missing parts from reference TRBV28 and TRBJ1-5): DVKVTQSSRYLVKRTGEKVFLECVQDMDHENMFWYRQDPGLGLRLIYFSYDVKMKEKGDIPEGYSVSREKKERFSLILESASTNQTSMYLCASSVTGGVGQPQHFGDGTRLSIL.

The chain carries TRBV7-9 and TRBJ1-6; 12 positions match TRBD1. Germline V gives CDR1 SEHNR, CDR2 FQNEAQ (reference sequence). This CDR3 comprises 15 residues. The V and J ends lost 6 bases and 9 bases, in that order; junction bases with no gene match: 6. DNA of the CDR3: TGTGCCAGCAGACCGGGACAGGGGGCTGGTTCACCCCTCCACTTT. It yields the protein CASRPGQGAGSPLHF.